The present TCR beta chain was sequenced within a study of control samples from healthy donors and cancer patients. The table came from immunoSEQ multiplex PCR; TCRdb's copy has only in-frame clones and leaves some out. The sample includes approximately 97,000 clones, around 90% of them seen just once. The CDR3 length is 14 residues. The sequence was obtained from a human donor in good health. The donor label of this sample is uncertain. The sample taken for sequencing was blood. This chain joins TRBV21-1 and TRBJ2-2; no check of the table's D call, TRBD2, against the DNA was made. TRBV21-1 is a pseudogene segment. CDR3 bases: TGTGCCAGCAATGTCAGAGGGTACACCGGGGAGCTGTTTTTT. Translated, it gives CASNVRGYTGELFF.